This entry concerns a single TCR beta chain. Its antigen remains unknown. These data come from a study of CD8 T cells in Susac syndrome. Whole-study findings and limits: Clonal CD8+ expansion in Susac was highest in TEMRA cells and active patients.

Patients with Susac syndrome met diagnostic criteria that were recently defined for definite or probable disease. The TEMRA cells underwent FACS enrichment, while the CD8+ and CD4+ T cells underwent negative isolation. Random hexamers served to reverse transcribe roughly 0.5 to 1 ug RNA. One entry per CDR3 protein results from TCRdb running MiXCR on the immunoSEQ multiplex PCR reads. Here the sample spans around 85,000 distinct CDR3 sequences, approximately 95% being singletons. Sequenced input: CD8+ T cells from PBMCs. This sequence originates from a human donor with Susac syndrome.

CDR3 in DNA: TGTGCCAGCAGCGTAGACGATAGGATAGATCAGCCCCAGCATTTT. Encoded protein: CASSVDDRIDQPQHF. The rearrangement links TRBV9 to TRBJ1-5, with D unclear. The germline V and J ends were trimmed by 0 bases and 5 bases, with 12 bases remaining between them. From germline, CDR1 is SGDLS and CDR2 YYNGEE. The CDR3 loop spans 15 amino acids.